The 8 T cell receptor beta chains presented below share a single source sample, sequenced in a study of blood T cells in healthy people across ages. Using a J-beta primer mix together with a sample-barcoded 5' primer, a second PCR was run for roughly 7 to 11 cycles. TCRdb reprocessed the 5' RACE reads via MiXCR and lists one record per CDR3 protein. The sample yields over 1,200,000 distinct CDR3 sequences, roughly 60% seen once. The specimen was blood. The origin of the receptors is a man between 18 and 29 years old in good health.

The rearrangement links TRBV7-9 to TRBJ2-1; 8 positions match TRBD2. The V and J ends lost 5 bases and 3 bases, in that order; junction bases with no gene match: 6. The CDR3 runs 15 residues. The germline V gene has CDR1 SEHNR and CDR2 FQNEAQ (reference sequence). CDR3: CASSPGRAYYNEQFF. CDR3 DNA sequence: TGTGCCAGCAGCCCCGGGAGGGCCTACTACAATGAGCAGTTCTTC. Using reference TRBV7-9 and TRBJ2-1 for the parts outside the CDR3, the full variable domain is DTGVSQNPRHKITKRGQNVTFRCDPISEHNRLYWYRQTLGQGPEFLTYFQNEAQLEKSRLLSDRFSAERPKGSFSTLEIQRTEQGDSAMYLCASSPGRAYYNEQFFGPGTRLTVL.

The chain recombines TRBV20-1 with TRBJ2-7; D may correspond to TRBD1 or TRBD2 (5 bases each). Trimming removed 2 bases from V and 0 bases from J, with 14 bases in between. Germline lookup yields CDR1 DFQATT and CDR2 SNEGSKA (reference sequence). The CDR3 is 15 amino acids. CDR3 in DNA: TGCAGTGCTAGACATGGAGAGGGACCCTCCTACGAGCAGTACTTC. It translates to CSARHGEGPSYEQYF.

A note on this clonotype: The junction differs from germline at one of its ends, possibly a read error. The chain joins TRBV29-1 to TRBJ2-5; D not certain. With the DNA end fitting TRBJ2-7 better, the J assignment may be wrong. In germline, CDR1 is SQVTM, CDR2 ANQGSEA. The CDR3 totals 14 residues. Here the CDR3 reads CGVVELRGTYEQYF. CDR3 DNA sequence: TGCGGCGTTGTCGAGCTGAGAGGCACCTACGAGCAGTACTTC.

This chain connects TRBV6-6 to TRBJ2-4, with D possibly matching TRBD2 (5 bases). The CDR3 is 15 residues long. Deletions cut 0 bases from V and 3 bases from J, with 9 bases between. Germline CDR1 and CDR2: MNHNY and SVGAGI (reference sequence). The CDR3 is CASSYSDGVKNIQYF. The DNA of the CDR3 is TGTGCCAGCAGTTACTCTGACGGGGTCAAAAACATTCAGTACTTC.

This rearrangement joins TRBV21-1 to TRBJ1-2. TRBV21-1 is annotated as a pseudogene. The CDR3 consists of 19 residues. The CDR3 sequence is CASSKDVAAQKLFNYGYTF. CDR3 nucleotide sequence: TGTGCCAGCAGCAAAGATGTCGCAGCTCAAAAGCTCTTCAACTATGGCTACACCTTC.

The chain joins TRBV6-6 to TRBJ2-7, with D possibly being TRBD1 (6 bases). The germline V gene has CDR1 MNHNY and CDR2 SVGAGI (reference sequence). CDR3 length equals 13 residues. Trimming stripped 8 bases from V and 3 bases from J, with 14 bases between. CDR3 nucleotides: TGTGCCAGCGCACCGGGACAATACTACGAGCAGTACTTC. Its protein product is CASAPGQYYEQYF.

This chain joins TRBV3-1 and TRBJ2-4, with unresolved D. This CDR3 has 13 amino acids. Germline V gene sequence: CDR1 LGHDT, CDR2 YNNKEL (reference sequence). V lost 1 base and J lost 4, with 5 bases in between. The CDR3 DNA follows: TGTGCCAGCAGCCAAGTTTCGAAAAACATTCAGTACTTC. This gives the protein CASSQVSKNIQYF.

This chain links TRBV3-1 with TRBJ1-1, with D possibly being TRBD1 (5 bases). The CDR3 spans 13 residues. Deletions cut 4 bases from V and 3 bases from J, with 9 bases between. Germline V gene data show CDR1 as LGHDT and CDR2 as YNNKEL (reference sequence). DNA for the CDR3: TGTGCCAGCAGCCCGACAGAGTACACTGAAGCTTTCTTT. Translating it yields CASSPTEYTEAFF.